These T cell receptor beta chains were read from a single sample in a study of blood T cell repertoires in COVID-19. Assay used: immunoSEQ multiplex PCR; TCRdb lists only in-frame clones, some missing. The data contain about 230,000 clones, around nine tenths of them seen just once; the ten biggest clones take up approximately 12%. The source material was peripheral blood. These receptors all come from a woman younger than 30 who had recovered from COVID-19. Each CDR3 is given with its conserved first and last residue. D genes are given only for firm matches. A row's size may be missing; if present it is once, few, many or a size class.

clone_size	d_call	v_call	j_call	cdr3_aa	cdr3_nt
.	TRBD2	TRBV4-3	TRBJ2-7	CASSQGSGRAAYEQYF	TGCGCCAGCAGCCAAGGATCCGGGAGGGCCGCGTACGAGCAGTACTTC
.	TRBD2	TRBV27	TRBJ2-3	CASSSVAGGGLYTQYF	TGTGCCAGCAGCTCTGTAGCGGGGGGAGGTCTTTATACGCAGTATTTT
.	TRBD2	TRBV5-4	TRBJ2-1	CASSFGPSGRTDNEQFF	TGTGCCAGCAGCTTTGGCCCTAGCGGGAGAACGGACAATGAGCAGTTCTTC
once	TRBD1	TRBV6-5	TRBJ1-1	CASSPGGNTEAFF	TGTGCCAGCAGTCCAGGGGGTAATACTGAAGCTTTCTTT
.	.	TRBV28	TRBJ2-3	CASSFQAETDTQYF	TGTGCCAGCAGTTTTCAAGCGGAGACAGATACGCAGTATTTT
once	TRBD2	TRBV7-9	TRBJ2-1	CASRPLVAGYNEQFF	TGTGCCAGCAGGCCACTAGTAGCGGGATACAATGAGCAGTTCTTC
few	TRBD1	TRBV7-9	TRBJ2-7	CASSSNRQGRYEQYF	TGTGCCAGCAGTTCTAACCGACAGGGTCGCTACGAGCAGTACTTC
once	.	TRBV7-3	TRBJ2-2	CASSPEQAPAGELFF	TGTGCCAGCAGCCCCGAACAGGCCCCAGCCGGGGAGCTGTTTTTT
.	.	TRBV5-5	TRBJ1-3	CASSLTGLNSGNTIYF	TGTGCCAGCAGCTTGACAGGTTTAAACTCTGGAAACACCATATATTTT
.	.	TRBV27	TRBJ1-1	CASSLWGGREAFF	TGTGCCAGCAGTTTATGGGGGGGCAGGGAAGCTTTCTTT
once	.	TRBV9	TRBJ2-3	CASSPLPGNPPYTQYF	TGTGCCAGCAGCCCACTCCCGGGGAACCCACCCTATACGCAGTATTTT
.	.	TRBV7-3	TRBJ2-1	CASSLGGTYNEQFF	TGTGCCAGCAGCTTAGGAGGAACCTACAATGAGCAGTTCTTC
.	.	TRBV7-2	TRBJ1-5	CASSLREDQPQHF	TGTGCCAGCAGCTTAAGGGAGGACCAGCCCCAGCATTTT
.	TRBD2	TRBV4-3	TRBJ2-3	CASSQEWAGGPILTDTQYF	TGCGCCAGCAGCCAAGAGTGGGCGGGAGGGCCCATTCTCACAGATACGCAGTATTTT
.	.	TRBV7-6	TRBJ2-2	CASSLVVAAANTGELFF	TGTGCCAGCAGCTTAGTTGTGGCTGCCGCGAACACCGGGGAGCTGTTTTTT
.	.	TRBV6-5	TRBJ2-5	CASSSLLARETQYF	TGTGCCAGCAGTTCTTTACTAGCTCGAGAGACCCAGTACTTC
.	TRBD2	TRBV2	TRBJ2-1	CASSAGLAGASLF	TGTGCCAGCAGTGCCGGACTAGCGGGAGCATCCCTCTTC
once	.	TRBV19	TRBJ1-1	CASRPGQIHTEAFF	TGTGCCAGTAGGCCGGGACAAATACACACTGAAGCTTTCTTT
many	TRBD1	TRBV9	TRBJ1-3	CASSVARGQTGNTIYF	TGTGCCAGCAGCGTGGCCAGGGGGCAGACGGGAAACACCATATATTTT
.	.	TRBV5-5	TRBJ2-2	CASSLLQVGTGELFF	TGTGCCAGCAGCCTGCTACAGGTGGGGACCGGGGAGCTGTTTTTT
.	.	TRBV5-1	TRBJ2-1	CASSLDLGGDEQFF	TGCGCCAGCAGCTTGGATCTCGGAGGGGATGAGCAGTTCTTC
.	.	TRBV12-5	TRBJ1-1	CASGLVGREAFF	TGTGCTAGTGGTTTGGTAGGCAGGGAAGCTTTCTTT
many	.	TRBV19	TRBJ1-1	CASSMQILNTEAFF	TGTGCCAGTAGTATGCAGATCTTGAACACTGAAGCTTTCTTT
.	TRBD2	TRBV24-1	TRBJ2-1	CATRLGTSGEQFF	TGTGCCACCAGGCTCGGGACTAGCGGAGAGCAGTTCTTC
.	.	TRBV11-2	TRBJ2-1	CASSSPTGGLAGSYNEQFF	TGTGCCAGCAGCTCACCGACAGGGGGCCTAGCGGGATCCTACAATGAGCAGTTCTTC
.	TRBD1	TRBV11-3	TRBJ2-2	CASSLEEGQGNTGELFF	TGTGCCAGCAGCTTAGAAGAGGGACAGGGAAACACCGGGGAGCTGTTTTTT
.	TRBD1	TRBV9	TRBJ1-1	CASSARQGGSTEAFF	TGTGCCAGCAGCGCCCGACAGGGAGGAAGCACTGAAGCTTTCTTT
.	TRBD1	TRBV19	TRBJ2-7	CASSIGQGISYEQYF	TGTGCCAGTAGTATCGGACAGGGGATCTCCTACGAGCAGTACTTC
few	TRBD1	TRBV6-5	TRBJ1-3	CAIGERGPDTIYF	TGTGCCATTGGAGAGAGGGGGCCGGACACCATATATTTT
.	.	TRBV5-1	TRBJ2-5	CASSLAQGPQYF	TGCGCCAGCAGCTTGGCCCAGGGTCCCCAGTACTTC
.	.	TRBV9	TRBJ2-7	CASSASGIDYEQYF	TGTGCCAGCAGCGCTTCGGGAATTGACTACGAGCAGTACTTC
.	TRBD2	TRBV11-1	TRBJ2-5	CASSPSGRKETQYF	TGTGCCAGCAGCCCTAGCGGGAGAAAAGAGACCCAGTACTTC
.	.	TRBV12-3/TRBV12-4	TRBJ1-3	CASSLYAGNTIYF	TGTGCCAGCAGTTTATACGCGGGAAACACCATATATTTT